These 24 T cell receptor beta chains came from one sample sequenced in a study of cytomegalovirus exposure and HLA in healthy donors. The PCR was carried out with 60 Vbeta primers and 13 Jbeta primers. Profiling relied on immunoSEQ multiplex PCR, and the TCRdb table lists in-frame clones only, not all of them. Altogether approximately 35,000 clones are present, about two thirds being singletons, with the ten largest covering about 9.5%. The sequenced material came from PBMCs. Receptor source: a man between 35 and 55 years old in good health and CMV-seropositive.

This sequence joins TRBV7-2 and TRBJ2-3; the match to TRBD2 covers 11 bases. V lost 1 base to trimming and J lost 10 bases; unmatched junction nucleotides: 7. Germline V gene sequence: CDR1 SGHTA, CDR2 FQGNSA. The CDR3 totals 15 residues. The CDR3 region is CASSLDGTSGSAQYF. The CDR3 DNA reads as TGTGCCAGCAGCTTAGACGGGACTAGCGGCTCAGCGCAGTATTTT. The whole variable domain, remainder taken from reference TRBV7-2 and TRBJ2-3, is GAGVSQSPSNKVTEKGKDVELRCDPISGHTALYWYRQSLGQGLEFLIYFQGNSAPDKSGLPSDRFSAERTGGSVSTLTIQRTQQEDSAVYLCASSLDGTSGSAQYFGPGTRLTVL.

This chain links TRBV7-8 with TRBJ2-3; 8 positions agree with TRBD2. Germline-derived CDR1 and CDR2 are SGHVS and FQNEAQ. V gave up 5 bases and J gave up 4 bases; unmatched junction bases: 11. This CDR3 has 16 residues. The CDR3 here is CASSRLQSGGSDTQYF. The DNA of the CDR3 is TGTGCCAGCAGCCGGCTCCAGAGCGGGGGATCAGATACGCAGTATTTT. Filled out from reference TRBV7-8 and TRBJ2-3, the complete variable domain reads GAGVSQSPRYKVAKRGQDVALRCDPISGHVSLFWYQQALGQGPEFLTYFQNEAQLDKSGLPSDRFFAERPEGSVSTLKIQRTQQEDSAVYLCASSRLQSGGSDTQYFGPGTRLTVL.

The chain couples TRBV27 to TRBJ1-6, with TRBD1 matching 8 bases. CDR1 and CDR2 from the germline V gene are MNHEY and SMNVEV (reference sequence). This CDR3 is 16 amino acids long. V gave up 8 bases and J gave up 7 bases; unmatched junction bases: 13. The CDR3 reads CASSKPGTGKNSPLHF. The CDR3 region has the DNA TGTGCCAGCTCAAAGCCCGGGACAGGAAAAAATTCACCCCTCCACTTT.

The table lists this clone with a count of one. The gene calls are TRBV28 and TRBJ2-7, with 7 bases matching TRBD2. The V gene's germline CDR1 is MDHEN and CDR2 SYDVKM. V gave up 10 bases and J gave up 3 bases; unmatched junction bases: 18. This CDR3 is 16 amino acids long. The CDR3 reads CANDLPLERGVYEQYF. In DNA form, the CDR3 reads TGTGCCAACGACCTTCCCCTCGAGCGGGGTGTCTACGAGCAGTACTTC.

The V call is TRBV14, the J call TRBJ1-1; D might be TRBD1 (5 bases). The CDR3 contains 15 residues. The V end was cut by 2 bases, the J end by 1 base, with 11 bases between. Germline CDR1 SGHDN, CDR2 FVKESK. The CDR3 DNA reads as TGTGCCAGCAGCCAAAGCCCCCAGGGGAACACTGAAGCTTTCTTT. It encodes CASSQSPQGNTEAFF.

The chain employs TRBV9 and TRBJ2-3, with a possible D match to TRBD2 (5 bases). Germline CDR1 SGDLS, CDR2 YYNGEE. This CDR3 has 14 residues. V lost 2 bases to trimming and J lost 4 bases, with 11 bases between them. The CDR3 loop reads CASSVRGSADTQYF. The DNA for the CDR3 is TGTGCCAGCAGCGTTCGAGGGAGCGCAGATACGCAGTATTTT.

The chain carries TRBV25-1 and TRBJ2-5, with D possibly matching TRBD2 (5 bases). V gave up 8 bases and J gave up 7 bases, with 14 bases separating them. Germline values: CDR1 MGHDK, CDR2 SYGVNS. This CDR3 has 12 amino acids. CDR3 sequence reads: CASGSGKGTQYF. DNA for the CDR3: TGTGCCAGCGGGTCGGGGAAAGGGACCCAGTACTTC.

The chain links TRBV11-2 to TRBJ2-7, with 7 bases fitting TRBD2. Germline V CDR1 and CDR2: SGHAT, FQNNGV. The CDR3 loop spans 13 amino acids. The V segment lost 3 bases and the J segment 3 bases; nucleotides outside the gene matches: 2. The chain's CDR3 is CASSLSGGYEQYF. DNA of the CDR3: TGTGCCAGCAGCTTGTCGGGGGGCTACGAGCAGTACTTC.

CDR3 protein: CASSYAAGTGGDEQYF. In DNA form, the CDR3 reads TGTGCCAGCAGTTACGCCGCCGGGACAGGGGGCGACGAGCAGTACTTC. This sequence joins TRBV6-5 and TRBJ2-7; 12 positions agree with TRBD1. The V gene's germline CDR1 is MNHEY and CDR2 SVGAGI. J gave up 5 bases and V 2 bases, and 7 bases lay outside the gene matches. CDR3 length equals 16 residues.

The V call is TRBV6-6, the J call TRBJ2-7; 10 bases match TRBD1. The junction had 3 bases not matched to a gene; V was cut back by 6 bases and J by 4 bases. The CDR3 totals 13 residues. Germline V gene sequence: CDR1 MNHNY, CDR2 SVGAGI (reference sequence). The chain's CDR3 is CASRPGQGYEQYF. The CDR3 nucleotides read TGTGCCAGCAGGCCGGGACAGGGGTACGAGCAGTACTTC.

The chain couples TRBV13 to TRBJ2-5, with TRBD2 matching over 9 bases. The V gene's germline CDR1 is PRHDT and CDR2 FYEKMQ (reference sequence). Trimming cost V 2 bases and J 4 bases; bases outside gene matches: 2. The CDR3 has 14 amino acids. The CDR3 nucleotides read TGTGCCAGCAGCTTAAAGGGACTAGCAGAGACCCAGTACTTC. This translates into CASSLKGLAETQYF.

The rearrangement links TRBV10-1 to TRBJ2-7, with D unclear. Germline V gene lookup returns CDR1 WNHNN and CDR2 SYGVQD (reference sequence). The V end lost 0 bases, the J end lost 0 bases, and 9 bases lay between the germline ends. The CDR3 extends over 15 amino acids. In DNA form, the CDR3 reads TGCGCCAGCAGTGAGTCTGAACAGAGCTCCTACGAGCAGTACTTC. This translates into CASSESEQSSYEQYF.

This clone has a handful of counts. The rearrangement links TRBV6-1 to TRBJ1-2; TRBD1 matches at 10 bases. The V gene end was trimmed by 2 bases and the J gene end by 8 bases; junction bases not matched to a gene: 8. The CDR3 loop spans 15 amino acids. Germline V gene sequence: CDR1 MNHNS, CDR2 SASEGT. CDR3 sequence: CASSETGQGIRGYTF. CDR3 DNA sequence: TGTGCCAGCAGTGAAACGGGACAGGGGATCCGAGGCTACACCTTC.

With regard to this clone: The same CDR3 also results from other DNA sequences found in this sample. The chain combines TRBV2 with TRBJ2-5; 8 nucleotides match TRBD2. V lost 4 bases, J lost 0 bases, and 4 bases stayed unmatched. CDR1 is SNHLY and CDR2 is FYNNEI in the germline V gene. The CDR3 length is 15 residues. The CDR3 sequence: CASSGTSGYQETQYF. CDR3 DNA sequence: TGTGCCAGCAGTGGCACTAGCGGATACCAAGAGACCCAGTACTTC.

The chain couples TRBV9 to TRBJ2-7; 11 bases fit TRBD1. V trimming: 4 bases; J trimming: 6 bases; junction bases outside the gene matches: 9. The CDR3 has 15 amino acids. Germline loops: CDR1 SGDLS, CDR2 YYNGEE. The CDR3 DNA reads as TGTGCCAGCAGCACAGGACAGGGGGCTCCCCCCGAGCAGTACTTC. The encoded protein is CASSTGQGAPPEQYF.

The V and J genes are TRBV19 and TRBJ2-4; 9 bases map to TRBD2. The CDR3 length is 15 residues. Germline assignment: CDR1 LNHDA and CDR2 SQIVND (reference sequence). The trim removed 4 bases at V and 5 bases at J, leaving 6 bases unmatched. CDR3 sequence reads: CASSSGGALENIQYF. The DNA for the CDR3 is TGTGCCAGTAGTAGCGGGGGGGCCCTCGAAAACATTCAGTACTTC.

V usage is TRBV7-2 and J usage is TRBJ2-3; tentative D call: TRBD1 (6 bases). Trimming took off 5 bases at V and 2 bases at J, with 14 bases between the two ends. The germline V gene has CDR1 SGHTA and CDR2 FQGNSA. The CDR3 loop spans 15 amino acids. CDR3 nucleotides: TGTGCCAGCAGCCCCCTGGGGGCCTTCACAGATACGCAGTATTTT. Translating it yields CASSPLGAFTDTQYF.

This clone was seen just once. The chain is built from TRBV28 and TRBJ1-2, with 9 bases that match TRBD1. V was pared by 4 bases and J by 8 bases, with 5 bases of the junction left unmatched. The CDR3 totals 13 residues. In germline, CDR1 is MDHEN, CDR2 SYDVKM. The CDR3 DNA sequence: TGTGCCAGCAGTTCTGGACAGGGGAGGGGCTACACCTTC. Its translation: CASSSGQGRGYTF.

In its sample, this clone was seen once. This sequence joins TRBV14 and TRBJ2-1; 7 positions match TRBD2. V gave up 0 bases and J gave up 8 bases; unmatched junction bases: 7. Germline V gene data show CDR1 as SGHDN and CDR2 as FVKESK. This CDR3 is 15 amino acids long. The DNA of the CDR3 is TGTGCCAGCAGCCAAGATGTGGGGGGGAGACATGAGCAGTTCTTC. Its translation: CASSQDVGGRHEQFF.

This clone was observed a few times. The chain recombines TRBV2 with TRBJ1-4; maybe TRBD1 (6 bases). CDR3 size: 15 residues. CDR1 and CDR2 (germline): SNHLY, FYNNEI. Trimming pared 8 bases from V and 1 base from J, leaving 14 bases between. The CDR3 DNA reads as TGTGCCAGCTCCCGGTCACAGGGAACTAATGAAAAACTGTTTTTT. Its translation is CASSRSQGTNEKLFF.

The V and J genes are TRBV2 and TRBJ1-2; 7 nucleotides match TRBD1. Unmatched junction bases numbered 8, after V lost 2 bases and J lost 8 bases. This CDR3 has 14 amino acids. The germline V gene has CDR1 SNHLY and CDR2 FYNNEI. The CDR3, as DNA: TGTGCCAGCAGTGAAAGGGCAGGGGGTTCCGGCTACACCTTC. Its protein is CASSERAGGSGYTF.

J is TRBJ2-1 and V is TRBV30, with D possibly matching TRBD2 (5 bases). V was trimmed by 5 bases and J by 0 bases, leaving 11 bases between them. CDR1 and CDR2 from the germline V gene are GTSNPN and SVGIG (reference sequence). The CDR3 runs to 14 residues. The CDR3 loop reads CAWGLRSSYNEQFF. The CDR3 nucleotides read TGTGCCTGGGGACTCAGGAGCTCCTACAATGAGCAGTTCTTC.

V and J are TRBV6-5 and TRBJ2-5; D may be TRBD2 (6 bases). The CDR3 runs 15 residues. V was clipped by 2 bases and J by 1 base, with 11 bases between them. Germline V gene sequence: CDR1 MNHEY, CDR2 SVGAGI. The CDR3 coding sequence is TGTGCCAGCAGTTACAACGGGGGACTCCAAGAGACCCAGTACTTC. It encodes CASSYNGGLQETQYF.

The V call is TRBV19, the J call TRBJ1-2; no clear D. CDR1 and CDR2 from the germline V gene are LNHDA and SQIVND (reference sequence). V lost 0 bases and J lost 6, with 20 bases in between. The length of the CDR3 is 17 residues. The CDR3 protein is CASSIDHQTGKINGYTF. The CDR3 DNA follows: TGTGCCAGTAGTATAGATCATCAAACCGGGAAGATAAATGGCTACACCTTC.